Sequencing of this T cell receptor beta chain was carried out in a study of Tregs in tolerant kidney transplant recipients. Study-wide results and caveats: Validation in larger populations is needed because few patients were studied. Biological reproducibility was not directly addressed in this study.

V gave up 4 bases and J gave up 3 bases; unmatched junction bases: 10. The CDR3 length is 17 residues. CDR1 is ENHRY, CDR2 SYGVKD, per germline. Unstimulated Tregs (CD4+CD25+CD127-) and CD4+CD25- non-Tregs were sorted from PBMCs. With respect to this clone: Its antigen is as yet unknown.

TCRdb's copy holds only in-frame clones and misses some; the assay was immunoSEQ multiplex PCR. The repertoire includes 75,000 to 95,000 clones, around nine tenths of them detected once, and 4.7% sits in the top ten. The sample taken for sequencing was CD8+ T cells from blood. This receptor was obtained from a human donor in good health. The rearrangement uses TRBV10-3 and TRBJ2-1; the match to TRBD2 covers 9 bases. The CDR3 DNA follows: TGTGCCATCAGTGGAATAGGACTAGCGAAGGTCTACAATGAGCAGTTCTTC. Residues: CAISGIGLAKVYNEQFF.